This record looks at one T cell receptor (beta chain) sequence and its context. Libraries were prepared by immunoSEQ multiplex PCR; TCRdb keeps only in-frame clonotypes and omits some of them. The top ten hold over 4% of the sample, which has about 150,000 clones, about nine tenths seen once. This sample was included in a study of control samples from healthy donors and cancer patients. CDR1 SGHNT and CDR2 YENEEA come from the germline V gene. Trimming took off 5 bases at V and 5 bases at J, with 7 bases between the two ends. The CDR3 is made up of 12 amino acids. The clonotype comes from a man aged 30 to 45 in good health. What was sequenced was blood. This chain uses TRBV11-3 with TRBJ2-1; D not resolved. Here the CDR3 DNA reads TGTGCCAGCAGCCGCGGCGACAATGAGCAGTTCTTC. Translating gives CASSRGDNEQFF.